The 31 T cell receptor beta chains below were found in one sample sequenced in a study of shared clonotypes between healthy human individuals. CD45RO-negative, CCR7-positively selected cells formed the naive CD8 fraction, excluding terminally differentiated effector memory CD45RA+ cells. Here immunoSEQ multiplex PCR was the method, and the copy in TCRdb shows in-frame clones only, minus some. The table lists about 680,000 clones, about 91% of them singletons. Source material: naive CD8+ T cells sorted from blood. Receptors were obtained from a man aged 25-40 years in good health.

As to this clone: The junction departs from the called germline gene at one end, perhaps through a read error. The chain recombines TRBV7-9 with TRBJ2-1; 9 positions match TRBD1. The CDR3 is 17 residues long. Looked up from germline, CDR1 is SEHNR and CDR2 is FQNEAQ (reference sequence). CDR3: CASRLVGQGPSKGEQFF. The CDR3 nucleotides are TGTGCCAGCAGATTAGTGGGACAGGGTCCCTCCAAGGGGGAGCAGTTCTTC.

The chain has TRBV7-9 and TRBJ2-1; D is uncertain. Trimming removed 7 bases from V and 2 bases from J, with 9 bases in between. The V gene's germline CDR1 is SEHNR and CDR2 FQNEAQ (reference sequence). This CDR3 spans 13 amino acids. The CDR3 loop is CASMDGPYNEQFF. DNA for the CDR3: TGTGCCAGCATGGACGGACCCTACAATGAGCAGTTCTTC.

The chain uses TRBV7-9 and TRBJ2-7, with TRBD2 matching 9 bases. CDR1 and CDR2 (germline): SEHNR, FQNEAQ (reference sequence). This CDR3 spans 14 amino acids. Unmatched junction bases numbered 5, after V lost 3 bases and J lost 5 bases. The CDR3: CASSFAGGPHEQYF. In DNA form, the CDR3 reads TGTGCCAGCAGCTTTGCGGGAGGGCCCCACGAGCAGTACTTC.

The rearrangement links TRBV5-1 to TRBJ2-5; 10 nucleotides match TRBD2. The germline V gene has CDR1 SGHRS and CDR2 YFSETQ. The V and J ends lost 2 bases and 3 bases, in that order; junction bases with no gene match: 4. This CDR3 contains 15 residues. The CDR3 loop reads CASSFAGLAKETQYF. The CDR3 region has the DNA TGCGCCAGCAGCTTCGCGGGACTAGCGAAAGAGACCCAGTACTTC. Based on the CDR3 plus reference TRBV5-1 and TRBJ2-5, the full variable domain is KAGVTQTPRYLIKTRGQQVTLSCSPISGHRSVSWYQQTPGQGLQFLFEYFSETQRNKGNFPGRFSGRQFSNSRSEMNVSTLELGDSALYLCASSFAGLAKETQYFGPGTRLLVL.

The CDR3 loop reads CASSLSASTQYF. The CDR3 region has the DNA TGTGCCAGCAGCTTGAGTGCCAGTACCCAGTACTTC. This chain uses TRBV5-6 with TRBJ2-5; the D is unclear. Germline lookup yields CDR1 SGHDT and CDR2 YYEEEE. V lost 1 base to trimming and J lost 8 bases, with 9 bases between them. The CDR3 length is 12 residues.

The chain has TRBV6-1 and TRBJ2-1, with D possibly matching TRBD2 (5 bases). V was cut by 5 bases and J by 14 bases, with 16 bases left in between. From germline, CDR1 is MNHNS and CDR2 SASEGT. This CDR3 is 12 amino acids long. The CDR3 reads CASSSQAVPEFF. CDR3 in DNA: TGTGCCAGCAGTTCACAAGCGGTCCCGGAGTTCTTC.

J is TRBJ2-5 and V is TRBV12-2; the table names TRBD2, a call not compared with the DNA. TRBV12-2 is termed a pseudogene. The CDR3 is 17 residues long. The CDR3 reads CASLTGTSGVGQETQYF. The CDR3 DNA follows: TGTGCAAGTCTCACCGGGACTAGCGGCGTAGGGCAAGAGACCCAGTACTTC.

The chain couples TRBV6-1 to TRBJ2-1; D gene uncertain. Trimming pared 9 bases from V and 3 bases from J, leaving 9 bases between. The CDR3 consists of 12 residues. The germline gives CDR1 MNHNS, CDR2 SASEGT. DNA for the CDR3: TGTGCCAGTGTTAAGGGCTACAATGAGCAGTTCTTC. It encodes CASVKGYNEQFF.

CDR3 residues: CASSEAKQLYETQYF. The CDR3 DNA reads as TGTGCCAGCAGTGAAGCCAAACAATTGTATGAGACCCAGTACTTC. The rearrangement joins TRBV6-1 to TRBJ2-5; no definite D call. The CDR3 spans 15 residues. Per the germline V gene, CDR1 is MNHNS and CDR2 is SASEGT. Between the trimmed V and J ends, which lost 0 bases and 5 bases, there was a span of 13 bases.

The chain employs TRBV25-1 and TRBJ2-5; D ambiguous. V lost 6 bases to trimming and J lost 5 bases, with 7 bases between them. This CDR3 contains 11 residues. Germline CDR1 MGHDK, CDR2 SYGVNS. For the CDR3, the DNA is TGTGCCAGCAGGGAAGGGGAGACCCAGTACTTC. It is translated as CASREGETQYF.

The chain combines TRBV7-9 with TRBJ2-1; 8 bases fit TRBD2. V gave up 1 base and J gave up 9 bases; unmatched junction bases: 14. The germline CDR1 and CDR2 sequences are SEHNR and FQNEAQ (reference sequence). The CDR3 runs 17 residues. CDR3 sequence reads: CASSLGGLSGSKSEQFF. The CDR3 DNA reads TGTGCCAGCAGCTTAGGGGGTTTGAGCGGGAGCAAAAGTGAGCAGTTCTTC.

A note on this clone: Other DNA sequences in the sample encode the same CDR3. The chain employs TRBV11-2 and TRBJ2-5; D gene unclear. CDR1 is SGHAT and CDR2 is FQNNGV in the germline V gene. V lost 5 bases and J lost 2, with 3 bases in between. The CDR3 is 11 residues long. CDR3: CASSHQETQYF. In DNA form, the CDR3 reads TGTGCCAGCAGCCATCAAGAGACCCAGTACTTC.

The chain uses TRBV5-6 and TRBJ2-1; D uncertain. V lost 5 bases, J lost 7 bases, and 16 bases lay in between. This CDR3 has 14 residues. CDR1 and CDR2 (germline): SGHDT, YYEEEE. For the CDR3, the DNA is TGTGCCAGCAGTCGGGCAGGATCTCCAAATGAGCAGTTCTTC. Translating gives CASSRAGSPNEQFF.

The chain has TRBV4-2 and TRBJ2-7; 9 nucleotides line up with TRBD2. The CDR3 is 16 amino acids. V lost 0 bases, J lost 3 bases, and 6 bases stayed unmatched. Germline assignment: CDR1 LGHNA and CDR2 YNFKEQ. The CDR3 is CASSQEQAGGGYEQYF. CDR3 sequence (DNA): TGTGCCAGCAGCCAAGAGCAAGCGGGAGGAGGCTACGAGCAGTACTTC.

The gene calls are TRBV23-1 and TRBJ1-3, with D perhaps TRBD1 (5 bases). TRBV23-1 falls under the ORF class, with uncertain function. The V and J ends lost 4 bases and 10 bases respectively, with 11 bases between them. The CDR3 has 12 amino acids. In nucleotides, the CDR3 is TGCGCCAGCAGTCCCCGGGACTGGACCATATATTTT. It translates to CASSPRDWTIYF.

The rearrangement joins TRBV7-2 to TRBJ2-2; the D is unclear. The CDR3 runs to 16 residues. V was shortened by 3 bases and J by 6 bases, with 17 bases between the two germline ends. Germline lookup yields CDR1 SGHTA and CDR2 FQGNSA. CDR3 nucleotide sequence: TGTGCCAGCAGCTTTCTGGACGCACTTGGTCCCGGGGAGCTGTTTTTT. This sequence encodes CASSFLDALGPGELFF. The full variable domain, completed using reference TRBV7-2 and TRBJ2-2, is GAGVSQSPSNKVTEKGKDVELRCDPISGHTALYWYRQSLGQGLEFLIYFQGNSAPDKSGLPSDRFSAERTGGSVSTLTIQRTQQEDSAVYLCASSFLDALGPGELFFGEGSRLTVL.

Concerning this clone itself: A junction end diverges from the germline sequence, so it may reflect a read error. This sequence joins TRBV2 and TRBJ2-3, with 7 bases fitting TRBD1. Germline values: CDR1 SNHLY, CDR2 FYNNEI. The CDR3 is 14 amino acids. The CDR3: CASNPRQGPDMQYF. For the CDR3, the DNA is TGTGCCAGCAACCCTCGACAGGGCCCAGATATGCAGTATTTT.

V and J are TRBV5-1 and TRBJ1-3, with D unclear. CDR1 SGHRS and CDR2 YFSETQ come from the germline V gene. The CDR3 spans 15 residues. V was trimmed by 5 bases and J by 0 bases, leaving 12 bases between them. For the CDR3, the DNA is TGCGCCAGCAGTCAAGACCCGAGCTCTGGAAACACCATATATTTT. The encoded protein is CASSQDPSSGNTIYF.

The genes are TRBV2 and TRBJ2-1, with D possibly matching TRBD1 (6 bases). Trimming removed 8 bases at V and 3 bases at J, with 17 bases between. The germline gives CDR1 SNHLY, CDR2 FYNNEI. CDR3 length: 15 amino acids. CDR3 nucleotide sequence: TGTGCCAGCGGCGAGACAGGCTGGGGCTACAATGAGCAGTTCTTC. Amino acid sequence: CASGETGWGYNEQFF.

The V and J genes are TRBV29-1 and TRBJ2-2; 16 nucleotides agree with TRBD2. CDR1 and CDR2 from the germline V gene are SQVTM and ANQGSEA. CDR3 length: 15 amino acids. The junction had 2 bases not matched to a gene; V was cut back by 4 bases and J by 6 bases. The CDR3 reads CSVGGTSGRAGELFF. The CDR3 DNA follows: TGCAGCGTTGGCGGGACTAGCGGGAGGGCCGGGGAGCTGTTTTTT.

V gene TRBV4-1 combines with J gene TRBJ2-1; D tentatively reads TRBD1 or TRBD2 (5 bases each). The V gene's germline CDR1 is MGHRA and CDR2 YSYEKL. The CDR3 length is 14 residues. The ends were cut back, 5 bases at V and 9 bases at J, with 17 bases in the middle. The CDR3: CASSKTRGEGEQFF. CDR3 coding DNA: TGCGCCAGCAGCAAGACGAGGGGCGAGGGTGAGCAGTTCTTC.

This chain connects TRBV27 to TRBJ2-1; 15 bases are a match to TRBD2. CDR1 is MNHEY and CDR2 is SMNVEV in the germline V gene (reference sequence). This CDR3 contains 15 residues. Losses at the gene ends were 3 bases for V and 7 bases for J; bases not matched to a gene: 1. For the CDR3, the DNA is TGTGCCAGCAGTTTTGGGACTAGCGGGGGGAATGAGCAGTTCTTC. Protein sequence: CASSFGTSGGNEQFF.

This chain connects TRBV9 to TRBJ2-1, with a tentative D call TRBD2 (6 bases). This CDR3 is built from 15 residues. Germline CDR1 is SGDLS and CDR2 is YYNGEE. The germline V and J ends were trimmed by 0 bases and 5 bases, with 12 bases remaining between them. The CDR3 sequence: CASSVGLANNNEQFF. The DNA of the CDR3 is TGTGCCAGCAGCGTAGGTCTAGCGAATAACAATGAGCAGTTCTTC.

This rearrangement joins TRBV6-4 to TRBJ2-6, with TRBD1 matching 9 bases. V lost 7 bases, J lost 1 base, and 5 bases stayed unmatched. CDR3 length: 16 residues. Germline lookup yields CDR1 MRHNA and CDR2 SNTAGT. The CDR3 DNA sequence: TGTGCCAGCACCGACAGGGGGGAGTCTGGGGCCAACGTCCTGACTTTC. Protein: CASTDRGESGANVLTF.

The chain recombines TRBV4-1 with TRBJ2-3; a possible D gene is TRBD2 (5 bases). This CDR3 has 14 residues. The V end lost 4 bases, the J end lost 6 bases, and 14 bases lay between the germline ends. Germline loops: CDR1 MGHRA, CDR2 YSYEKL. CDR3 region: CASSPRGWKDTQYF. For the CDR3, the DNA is TGCGCCAGCAGCCCCAGAGGGTGGAAGGATACGCAGTATTTT.

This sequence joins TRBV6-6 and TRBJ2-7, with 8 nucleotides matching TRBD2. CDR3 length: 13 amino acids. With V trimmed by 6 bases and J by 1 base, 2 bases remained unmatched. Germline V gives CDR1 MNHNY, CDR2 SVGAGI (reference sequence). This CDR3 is CASRAGASYEQYF. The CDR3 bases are TGTGCCAGCAGAGCGGGGGCTTCCTACGAGCAGTACTTC.

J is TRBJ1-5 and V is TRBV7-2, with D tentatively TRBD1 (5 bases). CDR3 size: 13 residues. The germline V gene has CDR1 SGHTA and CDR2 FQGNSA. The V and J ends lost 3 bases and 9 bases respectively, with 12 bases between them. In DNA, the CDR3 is TGTGCCAGCAGCTTGACAGCGTTGGGGCCCCAGCATTTT. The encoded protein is CASSLTALGPQHF.

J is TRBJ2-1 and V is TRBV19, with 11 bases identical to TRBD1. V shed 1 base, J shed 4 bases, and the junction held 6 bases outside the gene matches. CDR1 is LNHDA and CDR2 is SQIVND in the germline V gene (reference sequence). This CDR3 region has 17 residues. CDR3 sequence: CASSIVSGQGAYNEQFF. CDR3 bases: TGTGCCAGTAGTATAGTTTCCGGACAGGGGGCTTACAATGAGCAGTTCTTC.

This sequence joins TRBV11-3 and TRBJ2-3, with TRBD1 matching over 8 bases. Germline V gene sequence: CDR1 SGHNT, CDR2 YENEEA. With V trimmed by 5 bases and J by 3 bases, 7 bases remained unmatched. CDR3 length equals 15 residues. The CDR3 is CASSPPRTGTDTQYF. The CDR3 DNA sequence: TGTGCCAGCAGCCCCCCCCGGACAGGGACAGATACGCAGTATTTT.

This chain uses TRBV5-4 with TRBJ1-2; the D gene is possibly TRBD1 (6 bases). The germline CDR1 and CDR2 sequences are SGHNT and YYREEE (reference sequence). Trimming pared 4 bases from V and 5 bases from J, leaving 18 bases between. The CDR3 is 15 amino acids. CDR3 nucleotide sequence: TGTGCCAGCAGCCCGGACAGATCTTACTTGTATGGCTACACCTTC. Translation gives CASSPDRSYLYGYTF.

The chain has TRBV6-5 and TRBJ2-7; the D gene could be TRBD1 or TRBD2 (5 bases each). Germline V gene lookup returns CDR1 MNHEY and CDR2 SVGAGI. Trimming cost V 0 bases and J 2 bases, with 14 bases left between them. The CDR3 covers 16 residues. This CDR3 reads CASSYSAGEGPYEQYF. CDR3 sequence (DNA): TGTGCCAGCAGTTACTCCGCCGGAGAGGGACCCTACGAGCAGTACTTC.